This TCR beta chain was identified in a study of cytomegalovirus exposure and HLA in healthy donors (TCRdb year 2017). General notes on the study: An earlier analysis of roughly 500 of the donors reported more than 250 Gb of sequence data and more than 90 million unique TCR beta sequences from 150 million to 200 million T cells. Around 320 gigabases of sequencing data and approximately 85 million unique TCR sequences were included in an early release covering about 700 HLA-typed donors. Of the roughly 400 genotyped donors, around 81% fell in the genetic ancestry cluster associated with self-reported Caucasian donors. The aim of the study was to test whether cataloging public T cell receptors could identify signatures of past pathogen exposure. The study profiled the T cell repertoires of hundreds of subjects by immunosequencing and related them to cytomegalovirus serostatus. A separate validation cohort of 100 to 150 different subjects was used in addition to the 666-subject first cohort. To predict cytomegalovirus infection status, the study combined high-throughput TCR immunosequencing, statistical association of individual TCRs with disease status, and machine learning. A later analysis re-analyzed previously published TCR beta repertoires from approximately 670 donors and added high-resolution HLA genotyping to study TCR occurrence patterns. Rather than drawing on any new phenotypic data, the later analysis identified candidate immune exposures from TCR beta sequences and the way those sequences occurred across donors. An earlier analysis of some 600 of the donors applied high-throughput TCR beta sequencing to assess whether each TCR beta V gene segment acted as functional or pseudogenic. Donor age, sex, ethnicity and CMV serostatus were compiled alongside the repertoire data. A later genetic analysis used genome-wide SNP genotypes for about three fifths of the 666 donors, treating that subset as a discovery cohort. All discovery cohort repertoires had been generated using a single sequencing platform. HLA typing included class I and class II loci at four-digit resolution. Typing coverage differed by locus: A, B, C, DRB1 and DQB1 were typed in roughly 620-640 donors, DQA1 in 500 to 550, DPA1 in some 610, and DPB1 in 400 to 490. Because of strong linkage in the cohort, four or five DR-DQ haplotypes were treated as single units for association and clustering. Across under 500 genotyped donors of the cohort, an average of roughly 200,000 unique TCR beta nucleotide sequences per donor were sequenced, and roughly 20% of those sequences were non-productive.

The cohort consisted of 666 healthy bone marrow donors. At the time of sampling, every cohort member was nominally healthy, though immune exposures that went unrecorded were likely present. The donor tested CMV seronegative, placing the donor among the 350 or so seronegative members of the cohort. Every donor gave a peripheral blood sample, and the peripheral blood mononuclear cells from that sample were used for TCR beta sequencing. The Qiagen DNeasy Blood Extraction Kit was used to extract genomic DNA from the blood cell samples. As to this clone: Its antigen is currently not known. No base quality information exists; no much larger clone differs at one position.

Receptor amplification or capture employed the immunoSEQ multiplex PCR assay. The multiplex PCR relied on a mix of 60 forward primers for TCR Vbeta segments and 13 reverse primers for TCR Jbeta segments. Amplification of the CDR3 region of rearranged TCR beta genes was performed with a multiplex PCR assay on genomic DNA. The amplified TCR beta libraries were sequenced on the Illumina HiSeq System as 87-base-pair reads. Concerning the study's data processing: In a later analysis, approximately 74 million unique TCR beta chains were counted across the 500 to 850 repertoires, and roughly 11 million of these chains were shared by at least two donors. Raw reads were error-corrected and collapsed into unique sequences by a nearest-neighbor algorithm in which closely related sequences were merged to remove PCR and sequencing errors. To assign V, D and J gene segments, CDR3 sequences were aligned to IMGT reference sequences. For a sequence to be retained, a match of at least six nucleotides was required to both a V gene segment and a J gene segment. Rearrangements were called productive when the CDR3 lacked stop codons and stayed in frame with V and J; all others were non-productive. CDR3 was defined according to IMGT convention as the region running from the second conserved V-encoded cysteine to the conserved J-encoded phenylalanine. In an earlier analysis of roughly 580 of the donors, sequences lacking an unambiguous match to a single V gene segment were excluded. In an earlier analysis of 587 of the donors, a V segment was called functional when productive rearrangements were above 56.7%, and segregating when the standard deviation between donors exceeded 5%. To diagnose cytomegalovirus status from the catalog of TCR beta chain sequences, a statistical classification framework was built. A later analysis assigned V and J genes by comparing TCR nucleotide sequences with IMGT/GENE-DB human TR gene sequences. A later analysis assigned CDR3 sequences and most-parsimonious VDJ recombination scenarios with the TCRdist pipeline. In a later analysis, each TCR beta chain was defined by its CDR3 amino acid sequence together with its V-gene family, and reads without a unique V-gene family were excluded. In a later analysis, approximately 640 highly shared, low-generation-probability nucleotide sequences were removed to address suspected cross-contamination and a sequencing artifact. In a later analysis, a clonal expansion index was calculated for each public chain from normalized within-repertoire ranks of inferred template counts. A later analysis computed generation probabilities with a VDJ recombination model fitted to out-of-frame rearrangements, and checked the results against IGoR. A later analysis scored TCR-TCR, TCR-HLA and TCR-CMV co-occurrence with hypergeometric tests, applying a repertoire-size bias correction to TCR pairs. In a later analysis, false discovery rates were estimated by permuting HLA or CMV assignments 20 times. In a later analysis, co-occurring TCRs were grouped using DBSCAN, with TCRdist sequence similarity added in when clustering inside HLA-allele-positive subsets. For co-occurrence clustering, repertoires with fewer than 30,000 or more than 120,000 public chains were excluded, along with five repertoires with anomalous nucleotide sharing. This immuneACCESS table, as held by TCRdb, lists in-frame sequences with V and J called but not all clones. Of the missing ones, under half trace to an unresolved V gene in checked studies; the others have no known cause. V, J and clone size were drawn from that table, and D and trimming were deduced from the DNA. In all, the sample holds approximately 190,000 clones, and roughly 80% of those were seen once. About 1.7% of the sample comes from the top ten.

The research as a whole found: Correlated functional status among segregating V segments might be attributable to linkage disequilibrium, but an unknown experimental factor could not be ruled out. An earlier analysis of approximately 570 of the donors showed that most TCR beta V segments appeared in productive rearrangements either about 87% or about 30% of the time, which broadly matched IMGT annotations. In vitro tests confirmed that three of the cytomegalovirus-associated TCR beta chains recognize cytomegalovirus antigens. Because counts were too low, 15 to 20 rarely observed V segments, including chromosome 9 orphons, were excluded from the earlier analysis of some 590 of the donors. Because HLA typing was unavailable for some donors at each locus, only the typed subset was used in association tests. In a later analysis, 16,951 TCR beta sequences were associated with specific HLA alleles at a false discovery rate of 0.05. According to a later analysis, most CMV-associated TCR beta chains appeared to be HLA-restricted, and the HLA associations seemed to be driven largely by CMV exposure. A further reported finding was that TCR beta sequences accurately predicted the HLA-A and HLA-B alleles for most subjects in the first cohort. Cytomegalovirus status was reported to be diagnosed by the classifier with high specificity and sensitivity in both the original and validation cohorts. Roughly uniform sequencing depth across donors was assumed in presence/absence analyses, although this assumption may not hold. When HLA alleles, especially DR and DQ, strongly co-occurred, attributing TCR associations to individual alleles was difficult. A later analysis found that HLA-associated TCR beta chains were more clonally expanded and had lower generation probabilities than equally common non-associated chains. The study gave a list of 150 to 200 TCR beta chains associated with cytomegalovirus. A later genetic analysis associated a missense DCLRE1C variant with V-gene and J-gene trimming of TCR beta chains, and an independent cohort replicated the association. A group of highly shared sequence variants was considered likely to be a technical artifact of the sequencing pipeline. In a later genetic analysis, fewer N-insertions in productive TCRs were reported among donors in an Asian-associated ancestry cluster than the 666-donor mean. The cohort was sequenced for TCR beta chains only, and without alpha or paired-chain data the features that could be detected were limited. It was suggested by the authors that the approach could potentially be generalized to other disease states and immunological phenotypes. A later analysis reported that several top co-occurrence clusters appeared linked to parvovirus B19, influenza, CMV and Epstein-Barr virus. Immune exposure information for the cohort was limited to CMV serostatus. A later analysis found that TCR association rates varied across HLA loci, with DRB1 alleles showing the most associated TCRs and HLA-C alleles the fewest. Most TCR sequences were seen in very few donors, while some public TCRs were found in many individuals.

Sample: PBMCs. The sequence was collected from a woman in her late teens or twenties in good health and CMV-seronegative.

The CDR3 protein sequence reads: CASSLAGDWPSAHTQYF. The nucleotide sequence reads as follows: TGTGCCAGCAGCTTAGCCGGGGACTGGCCAAGCGCGCATACGCAGTATTTT. The chain is made from TRBV7-8 and TRBJ2-3, and the D gene may be TRBD2, 6 bases matching. Measured from the cysteine to the phenylalanine, the CDR3 is 17 residues long. Only the CDR3 DNA stays, 51 bases, in frame from base 1. V is shortened by 0 bases, J by 7 bases, and the region joining them spans 20 bases. For CDR1 and CDR2, the germline V gene lists SGHVS and FQNEAQ. The entire variable domain, with the stretches around the CDR3 drawn from the reference TRBV7-8 and TRBJ2-3 proteins, is GAGVSQSPRYKVAKRGQDVALRCDPISGHVSLFWYQQALGQGPEFLTYFQNEAQLDKSGLPSDRFFAERPEGSVSTLKIQRTQQEDSAVYLCASSLAGDWPSAHTQYFGPGTRLTVL.